What follows are 18 T cell receptor beta chains derived from one specimen sequenced in a study of T-cell memory formation after mild COVID-19. MiXCR, applied by TCRdb to the 5' RACE reads, yields one record per CDR3 protein. The profile shows some 120,000 distinct CDR3 sequences, 16% of them singletons. The sample taken for sequencing was PBMCs or a T cell subset sorted from them (not recorded which). These receptors were collected from an adult woman who had mild COVID-19 (a few samples of this study predate the infection). Cell type and time point are not known.

The CDR3 DNA reads as TGTGCCAGCAGAGAGCGGGAGACCACAGATACGCAGTATTTT. Translation gives CASRERETTDTQYF. V gene TRBV12-3 or TRBV12-4 combines with J gene TRBJ2-3, with 8 bases identical to TRBD2. J was trimmed by 2 bases and V by 6 bases; bases with no gene match: 4. The CDR3 consists of 14 residues.

The V and J genes are TRBV12-3 or TRBV12-4 and TRBJ2-3; TRBD2 aligns across 7 bases. This CDR3 has 12 amino acids. J lost 0 bases, V lost 9 bases, and 0 bases had no gene match. The CDR3 region is CASSGSTDTQYF. Written as DNA, the CDR3 is TGTGCCAGTAGCGGGAGCACAGATACGCAGTATTTT.

Only a few counts were recorded for this clonotype. The chain uses TRBV5-4 and TRBJ2-3, with 15 nucleotides matching TRBD2. Germline-derived CDR1 and CDR2 are SGHNT and YYREEE (reference sequence). Losses at the gene ends were 3 bases for V and 2 bases for J; bases not matched to a gene: 7. The CDR3 totals 18 residues. The CDR3 sequence is CASSSGLAGGSTTDTQYF. Written as DNA, the CDR3 is TGTGCCAGCAGCTCGGGACTAGCGGGGGGCAGCACCACAGATACGCAGTATTTT.

This rearrangement joins TRBV12-3 or TRBV12-4 to TRBJ2-7, with 7 bases lining up with TRBD2. The CDR3 runs 14 residues. The V and J ends lost 3 bases and 3 bases, in that order; junction bases with no gene match: 5. This chain's CDR3 is CASSFSLADYEQYF. The DNA of the CDR3 is TGTGCCAGCAGTTTCAGCCTAGCGGACTACGAGCAGTACTTC.

The chain joins TRBV5-1 to TRBJ2-7; a possible D gene is TRBD2 (6 bases). The germline CDR1 and CDR2 sequences are SGHRS and YFSETQ. The CDR3 is 15 residues long. Trimming stripped 0 bases from V and 2 bases from J, with 12 bases between. The CDR3 DNA is TGCGCCAGCAGCTTGGAGAGCAGGGAGGCCTACGAGCAGTACTTC. Amino acids: CASSLESREAYEQYF.

This clonotype has only a few counts. The chain recombines TRBV20-1 with TRBJ2-7; 13 bases line up with TRBD2. The CDR3 extends over 14 amino acids. Trimming at V came to 1 base and at J to 3 bases, leaving 0 bases not matched to a gene. In germline, CDR1 is DFQATT, CDR2 SNEGSKA (reference sequence). Here the CDR3 reads CSARGTSGSYEQYF. Written as DNA, the CDR3 is TGCAGTGCTAGAGGGACTAGCGGGAGCTACGAGCAGTACTTC.

The table lists this clonotype with a few counts. This chain connects TRBV5-1 to TRBJ1-5; no clear D gene. V gave up 6 bases and J gave up 7 bases, with 14 bases separating them. CDR1 is SGHRS and CDR2 is YFSETQ in the germline V gene. The CDR3 is made up of 13 amino acids. The CDR3 coding sequence is TGCGCCAGCACGTCGACTGCCGAGCAGCCCCAGCATTTT. It is translated as CASTSTAEQPQHF.

The table lists this clonotype with a few counts. The rearrangement joins TRBV12-3 or TRBV12-4 to TRBJ2-5, with 10 bases fitting TRBD1. J gave up 5 bases and V 7 bases, and 4 bases lay outside the gene matches. CDR3 length equals 13 residues. The CDR3 reads CASTRDRGETQYF. The DNA of the CDR3 is TGTGCCAGCACCCGGGACAGGGGTGAGACCCAGTACTTC.

There are a few counts of this clonotype. This chain links TRBV29-1 with TRBJ1-2; 9 nucleotides agree with TRBD1. Looked up from germline, CDR1 is SQVTM and CDR2 is ANQGSEA. This CDR3 has 14 residues. After removal of 6 bases from V and 1 base from J, the junction contained 6 bases not matched to a gene. In nucleotides, the CDR3 is TGCAGCGTCAAAGGACAGGGGATTAACTATGGCTACACCTTC. It translates to CSVKGQGINYGYTF.

This clonotype came up a few times. The chain recombines TRBV20-1 with TRBJ2-5, with D perhaps given as TRBD1 or TRBD2 (7 bases each). The V and J ends lost 5 bases and 5 bases respectively, with 12 bases between them. The germline CDR1 and CDR2 sequences are DFQATT and SNEGSKA (reference sequence). The CDR3 totals 12 residues. Here the CDR3 reads CSARQGGETQYF. The CDR3 DNA is TGCAGTGCTCGACAGGGAGGGGAGACCCAGTACTTC.

In this sample, this clonotype turned up many times. CDR3 in amino acids: CSVGSSYNEQFF. CDR3 DNA sequence: TGCAGCGTTGGCTCATCCTACAATGAGCAGTTCTTC. V gene TRBV29-1 combines with J gene TRBJ2-1; D gene unclear. The V and J ends lost 4 bases and 1 base respectively, with 5 bases between them. CDR1 and CDR2 from the germline V gene are SQVTM and ANQGSEA. The CDR3 sequence is 12 residues long.

This clonotype was seen a few times. J is TRBJ2-5 and V is TRBV5-5; D unresolved. Germline-derived CDR1 and CDR2 are SGHKS and YYEKEE (reference sequence). This CDR3 spans 13 amino acids. Trimming removed 0 bases at V and 1 base at J, with 4 bases between. Here the CDR3 DNA reads TGTGCCAGCAGCTTGGTAGGCCAAGAGACCCAGTACTTC. Protein: CASSLVGQETQYF.

There are a few counts of this clonotype. V is TRBV5-1 and J is TRBJ2-4; D is possibly TRBD1 (5 bases). This CDR3 region has 15 residues. V was cut by 0 bases and J by 2 bases, with 9 bases left in between. The germline gives CDR1 SGHRS, CDR2 YFSETQ. CDR3 sequence (DNA): TGCGCCAGCAGCTTGGAGTCAGGGACCAAAAACATTCAGTACTTC. This gives the protein CASSLESGTKNIQYF.

The V and J genes are TRBV7-9 and TRBJ2-5; either TRBD1 or TRBD2 may supply D (5 bases each). Trimming cost V 5 bases and J 5 bases, with 15 bases left between them. The germline V gene encodes CDR1 SEHNR and CDR2 FQNEAQ (reference sequence). The CDR3 is 14 amino acids. The CDR3: CASSPPQGAETQYF. CDR3 in DNA: TGTGCCAGCAGCCCCCCCCAGGGAGCGGAGACCCAGTACTTC.

This chain links TRBV27 with TRBJ2-1, with TRBD2 matching 9 bases. V shed 6 bases and J 4 bases; nucleotides not matched to a gene: 7. The CDR3 totals 15 residues. Germline CDR1 and CDR2: MNHEY and SMNVEV (reference sequence). The CDR3 region is CASSDRLAAYNEQFF. In DNA form, the CDR3 reads TGTGCCAGCAGCGATCGACTAGCGGCATACAATGAGCAGTTCTTC.

The chain has TRBV7-2 and TRBJ2-7; 10 nucleotides line up with TRBD2. CDR1 and CDR2 from the germline V gene are SGHTA and FQGNSA. The CDR3 runs to 16 residues. V dropped 5 bases and J dropped 4; count of bases not matched to a gene: 11. In nucleotides, the CDR3 is TGTGCCAGCAGCCTACGGGCTAGCGGGAGACGGTACGAGCAGTACTTC. This translates into CASSLRASGRRYEQYF.

The rearrangement uses TRBV4-1 and TRBJ1-5; D call uncertain. Germline V lookup: CDR1 MGHRA, CDR2 YSYEKL. Between the trimmed V and J ends, which lost 1 base and 0 bases, there was a span of 10 bases. There are 16 residues in the CDR3. The CDR3 DNA follows: TGCGCCAGCAGCCAAGGACGGATTTATAGCAATCAGCCCCAGCATTTT. Its protein is CASSQGRIYSNQPQHF.

This clonotype has a handful of counts. The chain carries TRBV14 and TRBJ1-1; D gene unclear. CDR3 length: 10 residues. The V end was cut by 3 bases, the J end by 9 bases, with 5 bases between. Germline V gene data show CDR1 as SGHDN and CDR2 as FVKESK. Here the CDR3 reads CASSQFKAFF. CDR3 nucleotides: TGTGCCAGCAGCCAGTTCAAAGCTTTCTTT.